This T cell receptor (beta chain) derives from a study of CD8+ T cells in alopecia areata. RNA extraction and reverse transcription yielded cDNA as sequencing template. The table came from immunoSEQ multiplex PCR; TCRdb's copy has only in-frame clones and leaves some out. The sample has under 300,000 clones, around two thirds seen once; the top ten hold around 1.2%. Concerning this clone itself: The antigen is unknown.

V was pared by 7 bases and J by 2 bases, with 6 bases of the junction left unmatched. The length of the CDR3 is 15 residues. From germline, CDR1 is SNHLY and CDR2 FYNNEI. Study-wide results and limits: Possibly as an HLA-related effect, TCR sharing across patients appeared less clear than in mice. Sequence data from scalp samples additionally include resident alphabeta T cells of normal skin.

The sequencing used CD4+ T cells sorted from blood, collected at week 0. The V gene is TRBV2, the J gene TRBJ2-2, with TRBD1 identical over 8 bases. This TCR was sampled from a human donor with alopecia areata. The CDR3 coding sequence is TGTGCCAGCAATGGACAGGGAGCTAACACCGGGGAGCTGTTTTTT. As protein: CASNGQGANTGELFF. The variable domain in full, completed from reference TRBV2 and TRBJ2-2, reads EPEVTQTPSHQVTQMGQEVILRCVPISNHLYFYWYRQILGQKVEFLVSFYNNEISEKSEIFDDQFSVERPDGSNFTLKIRSTKLEDSAMYFCASNGQGANTGELFFGEGSRLTVL.